The clone carrying this TCR beta chain has only one observation. Antigen unknown. The data originate from a study of PD-1 blockade in classical Hodgkin lymphoma. Study in general: Intravenous delivery of nivolumab at 3 mg/kg to patients occurred every 2 weeks. Study observations and caveats: It was CD4+ TCR diversity, not CD8+, that rose significantly by C4D1.

Sample time point: cycle 4 day 1 (C4D1), after less than 7 weeks of nivolumab. All patients relapsed after autologous stem cell transplantation, and brentuximab vedotin exposure varied. Starting with thawed PBMCs, CD4+ T cells were purified by magnetic negative selection. The table came from immunoSEQ multiplex PCR; TCRdb's copy has only in-frame clones and leaves some out. This table holds tens of thousands of clones, 70% to 90% found once. Sequenced here: CD4+ T cells from blood, sampled before the fourth cycle of nivolumab. The receptor comes from a human donor with classical Hodgkin lymphoma.

The CDR3 spells CASSPRGGGNNQPQHF. In DNA, the CDR3 is TGTGCCAGCAGCCCCCGCGGAGGGGGTAACAATCAGCCCCAGCATTTT. The rearrangement uses TRBV5-5 and TRBJ1-5, with a possible D match to TRBD1 (6 bases). The CDR3 totals 16 residues. The germline V gene has CDR1 SGHKS and CDR2 YYEKEE (reference sequence). V was pared by 4 bases and J by 3 bases, with 17 bases between.